These 7 T cell receptor beta chains came from one sample sequenced in a study of CD8+ T cells in alopecia areata. Sequencing relied on a cDNA template that was reverse transcribed from extracted RNA. TCRdb keeps only in-frame clones here, not all; method: immunoSEQ multiplex PCR. The sample consists of about 34,000 clones, 55% of them appearing once. Sequenced: NKG2D-high CD8+ T cells sorted from blood. These receptors were collected from a human donor with alopecia areata.

This sequence joins TRBV7-9 and TRBJ2-5; tentatively, D is TRBD2 (5 bases). CDR3 length equals 17 residues. Germline V gene data show CDR1 as SEHNR and CDR2 as FQNEAQ (reference sequence). Trimming left V 1 base short and J 0 bases short, with 15 bases between. CDR3 DNA sequence: TGTGCCAGCAGCTTAGGGTTAGGAGCGGTCGACCAAGAGACCCAGTACTTC. Amino acid sequence: CASSLGLGAVDQETQYF.

The chain is built from TRBV29-1 and TRBJ1-2; D is possibly TRBD1 (5 bases). Trimming took 7 bases from V and 8 from J, leaving 20 bases between them. The CDR3 extends over 13 amino acids. Germline CDR1 SQVTM, CDR2 ANQGSEA. DNA for the CDR3: TGCAGCGCCCTTCGGGACGCGAAGGACGGCTACACCTTC. Amino acids: CSALRDAKDGYTF.

The J gene is TRBJ2-7, the V gene TRBV7-9, with 12 bases that match TRBD1. The germline gives CDR1 SEHNR, CDR2 FQNEAQ (reference sequence). Germline trimming cut 3 bases from V and 11 bases from J; bases unmatched to any gene: 8. The CDR3 is made up of 14 amino acids. CDR3: CASSFGTGGDREYF. The CDR3 DNA reads TGTGCCAGCAGCTTCGGGACAGGGGGCGATCGGGAGTACTTC.

The CDR3 coding sequence is TGTGCCAGCAGTGAATCTGGGGATAGCAATCAGCCCCAGCATTTT. It is translated as CASSESGDSNQPQHF. This rearrangement joins TRBV2 to TRBJ1-5; D ambiguous. Germline loops: CDR1 SNHLY, CDR2 FYNNEI. This CDR3 has 15 residues. The V end was cut by 2 bases, the J end by 0 bases, with 8 bases between.

V gene TRBV9 combines with J gene TRBJ2-1; D not resolved. Per germline, CDR1 SGDLS and CDR2 YYNGEE. Trimming took off 3 bases at V and 4 bases at J, with 11 bases between the two ends. CDR3 length: 14 residues. The DNA of the CDR3 is TGTGCCAGCAGCGCAAACCTACAGTACAATGAGCAGTTCTTC. This codes for CASSANLQYNEQFF.

The chain employs TRBV7-9 and TRBJ2-7; possibly TRBD1 for D (5 bases). V was cut by 4 bases and J by 4 bases, with 8 bases left in between. CDR1 and CDR2 from the germline V gene are SEHNR and FQNEAQ (reference sequence). The CDR3 sequence is 12 residues long. CDR3 sequence (DNA): TGTGCCAGCAGCTCCCAGGGTTACGAGCAGTACTTC. Protein sequence: CASSSQGYEQYF.

This clone was picked up a small number of times. The gene calls are TRBV28 and TRBJ2-2, with D maybe TRBD2 (6 bases). The CDR3 totals 17 residues. Germline assignment: CDR1 MDHEN and CDR2 SYDVKM. V dropped 3 bases and J dropped 1 base, with 15 bases sitting between them. CDR3 protein: CASSFARDSMNTGELFF. CDR3 nucleotides: TGTGCCAGCAGTTTTGCCCGGGACTCCATGAACACCGGGGAGCTGTTTTTT.